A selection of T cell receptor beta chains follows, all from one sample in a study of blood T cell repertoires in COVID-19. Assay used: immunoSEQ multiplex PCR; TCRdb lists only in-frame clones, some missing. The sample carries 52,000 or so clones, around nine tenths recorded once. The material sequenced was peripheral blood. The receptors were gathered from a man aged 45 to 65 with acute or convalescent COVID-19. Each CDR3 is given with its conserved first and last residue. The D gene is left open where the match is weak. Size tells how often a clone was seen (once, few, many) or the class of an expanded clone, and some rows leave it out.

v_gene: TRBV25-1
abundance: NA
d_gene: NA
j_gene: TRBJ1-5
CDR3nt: TGTGCCAGCAGGAGGGCCGGGGACAATCAGCCCCAGCATTTT
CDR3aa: CASRRAGDNQPQHF

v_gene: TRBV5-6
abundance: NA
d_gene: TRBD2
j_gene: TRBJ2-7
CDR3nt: TGTGCCAGCAGCCCACTTGGTGGGTTTACAACTAGCGGGAACTACGAGCAGTACTTC
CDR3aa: CASSPLGGFTTSGNYEQYF

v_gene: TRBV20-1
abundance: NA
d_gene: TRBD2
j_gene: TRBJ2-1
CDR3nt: TGCAGTGCTAGTCGCAAACTAGCGGGATGGTATGAGCAGTTCTTC
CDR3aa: CSASRKLAGWYEQFF

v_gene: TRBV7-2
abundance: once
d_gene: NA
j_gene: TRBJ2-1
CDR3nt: TGTGCCAGCAGCCCGGACTCGAGCTCCTACAATGAGCAGTTCTTC
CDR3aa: CASSPDSSSYNEQFF

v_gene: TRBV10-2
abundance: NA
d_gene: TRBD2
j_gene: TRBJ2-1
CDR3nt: TGCGCCACTCGCCCGGGACTAGCGGGGGGGGAGGACAATGAGCAGTTCTTC
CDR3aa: CATRPGLAGGEDNEQFF

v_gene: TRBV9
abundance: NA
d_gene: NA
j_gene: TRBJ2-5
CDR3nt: TGTGCCAGCAGCGAGGGGGTCGCTAGCGGACAAGAGACCCAGTACTTC
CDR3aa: CASSEGVASGQETQYF

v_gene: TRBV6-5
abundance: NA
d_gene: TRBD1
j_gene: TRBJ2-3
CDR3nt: TGTGCCAGCAGTTTAACCGCCCGACAGGGCGCAGATACGCAGTATTTT
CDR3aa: CASSLTARQGADTQYF

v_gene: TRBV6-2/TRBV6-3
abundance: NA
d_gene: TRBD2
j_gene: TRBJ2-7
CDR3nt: TGTGCCAGCAGTTTCGCGGGACTAGCGGGAGGTTTCGGGTCCTACGAGCAGTACTTC
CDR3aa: CASSFAGLAGGFGSYEQYF

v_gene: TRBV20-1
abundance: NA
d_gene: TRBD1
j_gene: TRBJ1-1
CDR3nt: TGCAGTGCTAGTGCAGGGGGCACGACTGAAGCTTTCTTT
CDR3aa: CSASAGGTTEAFF

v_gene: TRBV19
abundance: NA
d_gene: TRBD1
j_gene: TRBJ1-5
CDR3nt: TGTGCCAGTAGTATAATCCCCGTACAGGGGGCGCGCAATCAGCCCCAGCATTTT
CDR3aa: CASSIIPVQGARNQPQHF

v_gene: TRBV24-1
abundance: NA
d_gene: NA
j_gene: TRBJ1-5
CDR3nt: TGTGCCACCAGTGACGGGGGTAATCAGCCCCAGCATTTT
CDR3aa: CATSDGGNQPQHF